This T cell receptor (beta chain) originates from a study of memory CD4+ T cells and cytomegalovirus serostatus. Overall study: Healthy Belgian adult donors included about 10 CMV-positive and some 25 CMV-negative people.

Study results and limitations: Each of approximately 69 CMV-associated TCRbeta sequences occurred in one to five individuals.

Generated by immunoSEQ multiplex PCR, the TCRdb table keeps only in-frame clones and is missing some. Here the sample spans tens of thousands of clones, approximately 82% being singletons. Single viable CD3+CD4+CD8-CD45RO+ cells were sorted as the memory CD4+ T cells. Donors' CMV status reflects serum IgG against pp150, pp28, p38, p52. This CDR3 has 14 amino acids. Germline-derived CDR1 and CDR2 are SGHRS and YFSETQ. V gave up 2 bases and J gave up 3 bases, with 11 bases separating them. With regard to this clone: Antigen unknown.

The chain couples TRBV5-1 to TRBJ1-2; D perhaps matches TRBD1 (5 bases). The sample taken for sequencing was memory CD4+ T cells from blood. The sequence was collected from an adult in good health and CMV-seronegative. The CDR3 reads CASSFGAADYGYTF. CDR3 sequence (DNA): TGCGCCAGCAGCTTCGGGGCGGCTGACTATGGCTACACCTTC. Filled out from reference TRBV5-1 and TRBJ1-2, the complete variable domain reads KAGVTQTPRYLIKTRGQQVTLSCSPISGHRSVSWYQQTPGQGLQFLFEYFSETQRNKGNFPGRFSGRQFSNSRSEMNVSTLELGDSALYLCASSFGAADYGYTFGSGTRLTVV.